These 22 T cell receptor beta chains originate from one sample sequenced in a study of beta chain features in type 1 diabetes. Study-wide results and limits: There was a moderate but significant shortening of TCRB CDR3s in all four CD4+ subsets of Type 1 diabetes patients.

cDNA synthesis used the whole RNA isolate, giving expressed TCRB sequences. Clones were sequenced by immunoSEQ multiplex PCR, and TCRdb holds only the in-frame ones, with some missing. The repertoire holds under 850,000 clones, with roughly 13% as singletons. The antigens of these receptors remain unknown. Material for sequencing was naive CD4+ T cells from blood. These receptor sequences come from a young man with type 1 diabetes.

This clone has only a few counts. V is TRBV10-3 and J is TRBJ2-3; tentatively, D is TRBD1 (6 bases). Germline CDR1 reads ENHRY; CDR2 reads SYGVKD. Trimming cost V 10 bases and J 2 bases, with 13 bases left between them. The CDR3 has 13 residues. The CDR3 DNA sequence: TGTGCCACCCAGGACAGACACACAGATACGCAGTATTTT. Its protein is CATQDRHTDTQYF.

In its sample, this clone was seen a few times. The rearrangement links TRBV6-5 to TRBJ1-5; TRBD1 matches at 9 bases. After removal of 6 bases from V and 4 bases from J, the junction contained 7 bases not matched to a gene. The length of the CDR3 is 15 residues. Germline V CDR1 and CDR2: MNHEY, SVGAGI. CDR3 sequence: CASSPDGQGNQPQHF. The CDR3 region has the DNA TGTGCCAGCAGCCCCGATGGACAGGGGAATCAGCCCCAGCATTTT.

A few counts support this clone. The chain has TRBV27 and TRBJ1-1, with D unresolved. This CDR3 is built from 13 residues. Trimming removed 3 bases at V and 1 base at J, with 6 bases between. Germline loops: CDR1 MNHEY, CDR2 SMNVEV (reference sequence). CDR3 DNA: TGTGCCAGCAGTTTGGAGTGGAACACTGAAGCTTTCTTT. Translating gives CASSLEWNTEAFF.

This chain links TRBV5-1 with TRBJ2-1; maybe TRBD2 (6 bases). The CDR3 spans 14 residues. Germline V lookup: CDR1 SGHRS, CDR2 YFSETQ. V dropped 1 base and J dropped 5 bases, with 10 bases sitting between them. The CDR3 reads CASSLQGGDNEQFF. CDR3 sequence (DNA): TGCGCCAGCAGCTTGCAGGGCGGGGACAATGAGCAGTTCTTC.

The J gene is TRBJ1-1, the V gene TRBV30; D unclear. Germline assignment: CDR1 GTSNPN and CDR2 SVGIG (reference sequence). This CDR3 is 12 amino acids long. Trimming removed 1 base at V and 10 bases at J, with 13 bases between. DNA of the CDR3: TGTGCCTGGAGTGAGGGATCTCGCGTAGCTTTCTTT. This gives the protein CAWSEGSRVAFF.

This clone was seen only a few times. This chain joins TRBV20-1 and TRBJ2-3; the D is unclear. The CDR3 consists of 8 residues. The ends were cut back, 4 bases at V and 7 bases at J, with 0 bases in the middle. Germline CDR1 and CDR2: DFQATT and SNEGSKA (reference sequence). CDR3 in amino acids: CSANTQYF. The CDR3 coding sequence is TGCAGTGCTAATACGCAGTATTTT.

This chain joins TRBV11-2 and TRBJ2-3; D unclear. The CDR3 runs 13 residues. CDR1 and CDR2 from the germline V gene are SGHAT and FQNNGV. The V and J ends lost 4 bases and 0 bases respectively, with 5 bases between them. In DNA form, the CDR3 reads TGTGCCAGCAGCTCCCCTAGCACAGATACGCAGTATTTT. It yields the protein CASSSPSTDTQYF.

This clone was counted a few times. The chain combines TRBV27 with TRBJ2-5, with D perhaps being TRBD1 or TRBD2 (6 bases each). Trimming removed 5 bases from V and 4 bases from J, with 17 bases in between. Germline loops: CDR1 MNHEY, CDR2 SMNVEV (reference sequence). The CDR3 has 15 amino acids. The CDR3 DNA follows: TGTGCCAGCAGTCCCCGGGGGCAGGTAACAGAGACCCAGTACTTC. Protein sequence: CASSPRGQVTETQYF.

The chain recombines TRBV6-5 with TRBJ2-2, with a tentative D call TRBD1 (5 bases). With 8 bases removed from V and 6 bases from J, the gap between germline ends came to 13 bases. CDR1 is MNHEY and CDR2 is SVGAGI in the germline V gene. The CDR3 is 13 residues long. CDR3 nucleotide sequence: TGTGCCAGCCGCAGGGTGGGGCCCGGGGAGCTGTTTTTT. Translation: CASRRVGPGELFF.

This clone has a handful of counts. The chain uses TRBV10-3 and TRBJ2-5, with D unresolved. The germline CDR1 and CDR2 sequences are ENHRY and SYGVKD. V lost 6 bases to trimming and J lost 3 bases, with 14 bases between them. This CDR3 has 14 amino acids. CDR3 protein: CAIRAGPREETQYF. In DNA, the CDR3 is TGTGCCATCAGAGCCGGGCCAAGGGAAGAGACCCAGTACTTC.

This chain connects TRBV30 to TRBJ1-2; TRBD1 matches 8 bases. Trimming at V came to 4 bases and at J to 1 base, leaving 11 bases not matched to a gene. The germline gives CDR1 GTSNPN, CDR2 SVGIG (reference sequence). The CDR3 loop spans 16 amino acids. The CDR3 reads CAWNRDRFLVNYGYTF. CDR3 in DNA: TGTGCCTGGAACCGGGACAGGTTTCTAGTTAACTATGGCTACACCTTC.

This clone appeared a few times. This chain joins TRBV27 and TRBJ1-2; D remains unclear. Germline loops: CDR1 MNHEY, CDR2 SMNVEV (reference sequence). Trimming took 6 bases from V and 8 from J, leaving 16 bases between them. This CDR3 has 13 amino acids. In nucleotides, the CDR3 is TGTGCCAGCAGAGCATACGCCGCGTACGGCTACACCTTC. It yields the protein CASRAYAAYGYTF.

This clone showed up just a few times. The rearrangement joins TRBV7-6 to TRBJ2-7; D not resolved. V lost 0 bases, J lost 1 base, and 10 bases lay in between. Germline assignment: CDR1 SGHVS and CDR2 FNYEAQ. The CDR3 is 15 amino acids. CDR3 sequence reads: CASSLAWPFSYEQYF. CDR3 nucleotides: TGTGCCAGCAGCTTAGCGTGGCCTTTTTCCTACGAGCAGTACTTC. Full variable domain (rest looked up from reference TRBV7-6 and TRBJ2-7): GAGVSQSPRYKVTKRGQDVALRCDPISGHVSLYWYRQALGQGPEFLTYFNYEAQQDKSGLPNDRFSAERPEGSISTLTIQRTEQRDSAMYRCASSLAWPFSYEQYFGPGTRLTVT.

As regards this clone: The limits of the CDR3 on the DNA are not certain, so only TCRdb's listed CDR3 is given. The chain recombines TRBV27 with TRBJ1-2; the table calls TRBD1, which could not be checked here. The CDR3 is 16 residues long, ends included. From germline, CDR1 is MNHEY and CDR2 SMNVEV (reference sequence). The CDR3 region is CASSSSTSQINYGYTF.

This clone was detected only a few times. The J gene is TRBJ2-6, the V gene TRBV2, with 11 bases aligning to TRBD1. The CDR3 length is 16 residues. V lost 7 bases, J lost 2 bases, and 4 bases stayed unmatched. Per germline, CDR1 SNHLY and CDR2 FYNNEI. The CDR3 DNA is TGTGCCAGCAACCTGGACAGGGGGCCTGGGGCCAACGTCCTGACTTTC. Its protein product is CASNLDRGPGANVLTF.

V is TRBV14 and J is TRBJ1-1, with D perhaps matching TRBD1 (6 bases). The CDR3 is 13 residues long. The germline V and J ends were trimmed by 7 bases and 2 bases, with 11 bases remaining between them. The V gene's germline CDR1 is SGHDN and CDR2 FVKESK. CDR3: CASNRGPNTEAFF. CDR3 in DNA: TGTGCCAGCAATCGGGGGCCAAACACTGAAGCTTTCTTT.

This clone was counted a few times. V is TRBV5-4 and J is TRBJ2-1; the D call may be TRBD1 or TRBD2 (5 bases each). Trimming shortened V by 3 bases and J by 1 base, and 11 bases separated the two germline ends. The CDR3 contains 15 residues. In germline, CDR1 is SGHNT, CDR2 YYREEE (reference sequence). The CDR3 sequence is CASSSGPGSYNEQFF. The CDR3 DNA reads TGTGCCAGCAGCTCGGGGCCAGGATCCTACAATGAGCAGTTCTTC.

The chain recombines TRBV6-5 with TRBJ1-6; D not resolved. Germline V gives CDR1 MNHEY, CDR2 SVGAGI. Trimming took 5 bases from V and 7 from J, leaving 9 bases between them. CDR3 length equals 13 residues. The CDR3 nucleotides are TGTGCCAGCAGTGAAATCCGGAATTCACCCCTCCACTTT. This gives the protein CASSEIRNSPLHF.

This clone was seen a handful of times. Other DNA sequences from this sample encode an identical CDR3 as well. This chain links TRBV27 with TRBJ1-1, with 7 bases matching TRBD1. Trimming removed 2 bases from V and 3 bases from J; junction bases left unmatched: 0. The CDR3 sequence is 13 residues long. Germline CDR1 and CDR2: MNHEY and SMNVEV (reference sequence). The DNA for the CDR3 is TGTGCCAGCAGTTTAACAGGGGACACTGAAGCTTTCTTT. Protein product: CASSLTGDTEAFF.

The chain employs TRBV30 and TRBJ1-4, with 7 bases identical to TRBD1. Trimming at V came to 0 bases and at J to 0 bases, leaving 1 base not matched to a gene. Germline CDR1 and CDR2: GTSNPN and SVGIG (reference sequence). This CDR3 spans 15 amino acids. The chain's CDR3 is CAWSVGQATNEKLFF. CDR3 nucleotide sequence: TGTGCCTGGAGTGTCGGACAGGCAACTAATGAAAAACTGTTTTTT.

This clone has just a few counts. The sample contains more than one DNA sequence encoding this CDR3. The J gene is TRBJ1-5, the V gene TRBV6-5; the match to TRBD1 covers 9 bases. The germline gives CDR1 MNHEY, CDR2 SVGAGI. There are 13 residues in the CDR3. V shed 6 bases and J 7 bases; nucleotides not matched to a gene: 4. Written as DNA, the CDR3 is TGTGCCAGCAGCCGACAGGGGGACCAGCCCCAGCATTTT. It yields the protein CASSRQGDQPQHF.

This clone was seen only a few times. J is TRBJ1-6 and V is TRBV6-6, with 7 bases aligning to TRBD1. Trimming took 2 bases from V and 11 from J; bases not matched to a gene: 9. CDR3 length equals 15 residues. CDR1 and CDR2 from the germline V gene are MNHNY and SVGAGI (reference sequence). CDR3: CASSYPTDRRAPLHF. For the CDR3, the DNA is TGTGCCAGCAGTTACCCTACGGACAGGCGGGCACCCCTCCACTTT.